The clone carrying this T cell receptor (beta chain) was counted between two and nine times. The antigen is undetermined. Preparing the TCRbeta library involved the use of unique molecular identifiers. TCRdb reprocessed the PCR reads via MiXCR and lists one record per CDR3 protein. The sample has about 250,000 distinct CDR3 sequences, roughly a quarter seen once; the top ten hold more than 4.5%. The data stem from a study of T-cell reconstitution after alpha-beta-depleted transplantation in children. Study results and limitations: T-cell numbers and diversity one year post-transplant derived largely from freshly generated T cells. Elevated TCRbeta diversity at day 60 was traced, in some patients, to surviving recipient T cells and thymic progenitors. Several hundred expanded graft clones reportedly supplied alpha-beta T cells about two months after transplant.

The TCR was taken from a female patient aged 2-9 years who had a stem cell transplant for congenital amegakaryocytic thrombocytopenia, so the T cells may come from the graft donor. This material consisted of PBMCs, mostly from graft donor cells, taken 360 days after TCRalphabeta/CD19-depleted stem cell transplant.

CDR3 sequence: CASSFGASGSYEQYF. The CDR3 DNA follows: TGCGCCAGCAGCTTCGGGGCTAGCGGGAGCTACGAGCAGTACTTC. This rearrangement joins TRBV5-1 to TRBJ2-7; TRBD2 aligns across 10 bases. Unmatched junction bases numbered 5, after V lost 2 bases and J lost 3 bases. The germline CDR1 and CDR2 sequences are SGHRS and YFSETQ. The CDR3 extends over 15 amino acids.